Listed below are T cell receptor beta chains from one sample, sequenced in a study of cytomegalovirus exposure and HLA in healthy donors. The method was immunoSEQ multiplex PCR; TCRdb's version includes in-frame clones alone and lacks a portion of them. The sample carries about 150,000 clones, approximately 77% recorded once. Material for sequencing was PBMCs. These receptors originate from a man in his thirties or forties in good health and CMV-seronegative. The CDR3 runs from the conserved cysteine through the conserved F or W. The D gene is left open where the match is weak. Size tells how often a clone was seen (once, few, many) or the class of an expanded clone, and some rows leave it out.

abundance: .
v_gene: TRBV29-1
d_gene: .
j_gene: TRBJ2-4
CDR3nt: TGCAGCGTTGTGGGTCGGGTGCTAGCCAAAAACATTCAGTACTTC
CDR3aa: CSVVGRVLAKNIQYF

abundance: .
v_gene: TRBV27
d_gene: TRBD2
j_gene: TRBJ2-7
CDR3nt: TGTGCCAGCAGTTTACGGGGGACTAGCGGGAGTTACGAGCAGTACTTC
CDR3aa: CASSLRGTSGSYEQYF

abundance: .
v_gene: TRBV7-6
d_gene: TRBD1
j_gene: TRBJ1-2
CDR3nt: TGTGCCAGCAGCTTCGACAGGGCGGGTGGCTACACCTTC
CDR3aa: CASSFDRAGGYTF

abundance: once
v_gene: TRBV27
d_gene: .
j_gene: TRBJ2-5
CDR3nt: TGTGCCAGCAGTTTGGGGGCCACCTCTGAGACCCAGTACTTC
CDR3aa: CASSLGATSETQYF

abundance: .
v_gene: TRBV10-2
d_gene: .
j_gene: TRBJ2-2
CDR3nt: TGCGCCAGCAGCGCCGGGACTGCGAACACCGGGGAGCTGTTTTTT
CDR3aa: CASSAGTANTGELFF

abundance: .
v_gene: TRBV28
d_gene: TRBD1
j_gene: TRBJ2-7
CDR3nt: TGTGCCAGCAGGGTGACAGGGGGTGGGTACGAGCAGTACTTC
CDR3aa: CASRVTGGGYEQYF

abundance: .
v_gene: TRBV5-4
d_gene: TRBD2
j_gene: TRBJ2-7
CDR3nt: TGTGCCAGCAGCTTGGGCAAAACTAGCGGGATTTCCTACGAGCAGTACTTC
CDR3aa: CASSLGKTSGISYEQYF

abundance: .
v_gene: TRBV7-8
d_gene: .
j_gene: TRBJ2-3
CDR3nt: TGTGCCAGCAGCTTTAACTGGGCACAGAATACGCAGTATTTT
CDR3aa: CASSFNWAQNTQYF

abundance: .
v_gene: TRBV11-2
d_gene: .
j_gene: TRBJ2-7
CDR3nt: TGTGCCAGCAGCCCGGCAGGCAGCTACGAGCAGTACTTC
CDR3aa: CASSPAGSYEQYF

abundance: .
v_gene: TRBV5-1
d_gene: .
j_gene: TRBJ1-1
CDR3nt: TGCGCCAGCAGCTTGGACCGGGAGGGGGAAGCTTTCTTT
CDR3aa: CASSLDREGEAFF

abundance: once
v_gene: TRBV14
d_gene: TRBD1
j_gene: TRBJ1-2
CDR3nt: TGTGCCAGCAGCCCTAGGGACAGCCTTGTTTATGGCTACACCTTC
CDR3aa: CASSPRDSLVYGYTF